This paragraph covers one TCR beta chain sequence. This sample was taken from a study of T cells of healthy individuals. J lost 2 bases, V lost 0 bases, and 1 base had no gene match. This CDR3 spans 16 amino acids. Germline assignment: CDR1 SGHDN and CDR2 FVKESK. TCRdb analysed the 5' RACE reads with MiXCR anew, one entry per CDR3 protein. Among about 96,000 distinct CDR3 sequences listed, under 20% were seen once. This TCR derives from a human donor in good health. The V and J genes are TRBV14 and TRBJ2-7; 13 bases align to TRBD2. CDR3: CASSQEGTSGAYEQYF. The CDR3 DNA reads TGTGCCAGCAGCCAAGAAGGGACTAGCGGGGCCTACGAGCAGTACTTC.